The rows below give T cell receptor beta chains drawn from one sample of a study of identical twins. Each CDR3 protein gets one entry after TCRdb re-called the 5' RACE reads with MiXCR. The sample lists 450,000 to 650,000 distinct CDR3 sequences, approximately 10% occurring once. The same sample was also used in a study of yellow fever vaccine responses in identical twins.

The specimen sequenced was PBMCs. Receptors originate from a young woman in good health. CDR3s include the opening cysteine and the closing phenylalanine or tryptophan. A D gene is named only where the DNA matches it firmly. Size is omitted from some rows. Given values are once, few, many or a class for expanded clones.

CASSQALRAEQFF | TGCGCCAGCAGCCAAGCGTTGCGAGCTGAGCAGTTCTTC | 13 | TRBJ2-1 | TRBV4-1 | few | NA
CASSLVEGASNSPLHF | TGTGCCAGCAGTTTAGTGGAGGGGGCGAGTAATTCACCCCTCCACTTT | 16 | TRBJ1-6 | TRBV12-3/TRBV12-4 | many | TRBD1
CASSRFGDYQETQYF | TGTGCCAGCAGCCGATTCGGGGACTACCAAGAGACCCAGTACTTC | 15 | TRBJ2-5 | TRBV14 | NA | NA
CSARSTTSGSLYEQYF | TGCAGTGCTAGATCTACGACTAGCGGGAGTCTTTACGAGCAGTACTTC | 16 | TRBJ2-7 | TRBV20-1 | NA | TRBD2
CASGDVTGYNEQFF | TGTGCCAGCGGCGACGTGACAGGGTACAATGAGCAGTTCTTC | 14 | TRBJ2-1 | TRBV28 | NA | TRBD1
CASSYSGRATGELFF | TGTGCCAGCAGTTATAGCGGGAGGGCCACCGGGGAGCTGTTTTTT | 15 | TRBJ2-2 | TRBV6-5 | NA | TRBD2
CASSDSRVGDTQYF | TGTGCCAGCAGCGACTCTAGGGTGGGAGATACGCAGTATTTT | 14 | TRBJ2-3 | TRBV6-5 | NA | NA
CASSQGQGSNNEQFF | TGCGCCAGCAGCCAGGGACAGGGGAGCAACAATGAGCAGTTCTTC | 15 | TRBJ2-1 | TRBV4-3 | few | TRBD1
CASGLGGDTEAFF | TGTGCCAGCGGACTTGGGGGCGACACTGAAGCTTTCTTT | 13 | TRBJ1-1 | TRBV28 | many | NA
CASSSWEGAKNIQYF | TGCGCCAGCAGCTCGTGGGAGGGTGCCAAAAACATTCAGTACTTC | 15 | TRBJ2-4 | TRBV5-1 | NA | TRBD2
CSVEEGSRRGYTF | TGCAGCGTTGAAGAGGGGTCCCGCAGGGGCTACACCTTC | 13 | TRBJ1-2 | TRBV29-1 | few | NA
CASSERPPPQHF | TGTGCCAGCAGTGAACGCCCCCCGCCCCAGCATTTT | 12 | TRBJ1-5 | TRBV2 | few | NA
CASRTWRGSYEQYF | TGTGCCAGCAGGACTTGGAGGGGCTCCTACGAGCAGTACTTC | 14 | TRBJ2-7 | TRBV28 | NA | NA
CSARGYRSTGEQYF | TGCAGTGCTAGAGGGTATCGTAGTACCGGTGAGCAGTACTTC | 14 | TRBJ2-7 | TRBV20-1 | few | NA
CSARDYYESSTDTQYF | TGCAGTGCTAGAGATTATTACGAGAGTAGCACAGATACGCAGTATTTT | 16 | TRBJ2-3 | TRBV20-1 | many | NA
CSVLMVAGVGQFF | TGCAGCGTCCTGATGGTGGCGGGAGTTGGGCAGTTCTTC | 13 | TRBJ2-1 | TRBV29-1 | few | TRBD2
CASSFPAAETQYF | TGTGCCAGCAGCTTCCCAGCGGCGGAGACCCAGTACTTC | 13 | TRBJ2-5 | TRBV7-9 | NA | NA
CASSERGRGETQYF | TGTGCCAGCAGTGAAAGGGGGAGGGGAGAGACCCAGTACTTC | 14 | TRBJ2-5 | TRBV6-1 | NA | NA
CASSQDRQLYF | TGTGCCAGCAGCCAAGATCGGCAGCTGTACTTC | 11 | TRBJ2-7 | TRBV3-1 | NA | NA
CASSWGAREQYF | TGCGCCAGCAGCTGGGGGGCCAGGGAGCAGTACTTC | 12 | TRBJ2-7 | TRBV5-1 | many | NA
CAWSSGALYNEQFF | TGTGCCTGGTCTAGCGGAGCCTTATACAATGAGCAGTTCTTC | 14 | TRBJ2-1 | TRBV30 | few | TRBD2
CASSPLDPIEQYF | TGCGCCAGCAGCCCCTTGGACCCGATAGAGCAGTACTTC | 13 | TRBJ2-7 | TRBV4-1 | NA | NA
CASSLPKTGGQETQYF | TGTGCCAGCAGCCTTCCTAAGACAGGGGGCCAAGAGACCCAGTACTTC | 16 | TRBJ2-5 | TRBV28 | many | TRBD1
CSAREEGNSPNQPQHF | TGCAGTGCTAGAGAGGAGGGGAATTCCCCTAATCAGCCCCAGCATTTT | 16 | TRBJ1-5 | TRBV20-1 | many | NA
CATSPGLGDWNIQYF | TGTGCCACCAGTCCAGGGCTGGGGGATTGGAACATTCAGTACTTC | 15 | TRBJ2-4 | TRBV24-1 | NA | NA
CASSQERPRDTQYF | TGTGCCAGCAGCCAAGAAAGGCCGAGGGATACGCAGTATTTT | 14 | TRBJ2-3 | TRBV3-1 | few | NA
CASSPTRGKGYNEQFF | TGCGCCAGCAGCCCGACCAGGGGGAAAGGATACAATGAGCAGTTCTTC | 16 | TRBJ2-1 | TRBV5-1 | many | TRBD1
CASSPPARTAVNEQFF | TGTGCCAGCAGTCCCCCGGCCCGGACGGCCGTGAATGAGCAGTTCTTC | 16 | TRBJ2-1 | TRBV7-6 | few | NA
CATSDPADPSYEQYF | TGTGCCACCAGTGATCCAGCGGACCCCTCCTACGAGCAGTACTTC | 15 | TRBJ2-7 | TRBV24-1 | many | NA